The 18 T cell receptor beta chains listed next were all sequenced from one sample in a study of beta chain features in type 1 diabetes. The entirety of the isolated RNA underwent reverse transcription, so expressed TCRB transcripts were sequenced. Sequencing was performed with immunoSEQ multiplex PCR; in TCRdb, only in-frame clones are kept and a portion is missing. The profile shows 900,000 or so clones, roughly 17% of them singletons. The sequencing sample was made of naive CD4+ T cells from blood. The receptors derive from a woman younger than 30 in good health.

This clone was seen only a few times. The genes are TRBV5-1 and TRBJ2-1, with 13 bases aligning to TRBD2. CDR3 length: 14 residues. Germline V gives CDR1 SGHRS, CDR2 YFSETQ. V lost 5 bases and J lost 6; bases outside the gene matches: 2. In nucleotides, the CDR3 is TGCGCCAGCAGACTAGCGGGAGGGCCCAATGAGCAGTTCTTC. This encodes CASRLAGGPNEQFF.

This clone has a handful of counts. The CDR3 DNA is TGCGCCAGCGGAAACGAACCTTTAAGCACAGATACGCAGTATTTT. Translated, it gives CASGNEPLSTDTQYF. The rearrangement uses TRBV5-1 and TRBJ2-3; the D is unclear. This CDR3 region has 15 residues. Trimming shortened V by 7 bases and J by 0 bases, and 15 bases separated the two germline ends. The germline V gene has CDR1 SGHRS and CDR2 YFSETQ.

The genes are TRBV15 and TRBJ1-2; 8 nucleotides align to TRBD1. The CDR3 is 15 residues long. V lost 3 bases to trimming and J lost 0 bases; unmatched junction nucleotides: 3. Per the germline V gene, CDR1 is LNHNV and CDR2 is YYDKDF (reference sequence). The CDR3 reads CATSRTDRANYGYTF. In nucleotides, the CDR3 is TGTGCCACCAGCAGGACGGACAGGGCTAACTATGGCTACACCTTC.

The rearrangement joins TRBV27 to TRBJ2-1; the D gene is possibly TRBD2 (6 bases). This CDR3 contains 15 residues. Germline assignment: CDR1 MNHEY and CDR2 SMNVEV (reference sequence). The V end lost 5 bases, the J end lost 2 bases, and 13 bases lay between the germline ends. CDR3 residues: CASSLGRTTYNEQFF. CDR3 nucleotide sequence: TGTGCCAGCAGTCTCGGGAGAACCACCTACAATGAGCAGTTCTTC.

This clone was detected a few times. The chain links TRBV7-9 to TRBJ1-4; D unresolved. The CDR3 contains 16 residues. CDR1 is SEHNR, CDR2 FQNEAQ, per germline (reference sequence). Trimming removed 5 bases from V and 0 bases from J, with 13 bases in between. The CDR3 DNA reads TGTGCCAGCAGCCCTGGGTTATCTGCAACTAATGAAAAACTGTTTTTT. Amino acid sequence: CASSPGLSATNEKLFF.

The chain has TRBV7-2 and TRBJ1-5; TRBD1 is a possible D gene (5 bases). Trimming cost V 1 base and J 7 bases, with 14 bases left between them. The germline V gene has CDR1 SGHTA and CDR2 FQGNSA. CDR3 length equals 15 residues. The CDR3, as DNA: TGTGCCAGCAGCTTAGGGGGGACGAGGAGGCAGCCCCAGCATTTT. Protein sequence: CASSLGGTRRQPQHF.

J is TRBJ2-5 and V is TRBV4-3; D not certain. The J call may not be correct, given that the DNA end is closer to TRBJ2-7. The germline CDR1 and CDR2 sequences are LGHNA and YSLEER. CDR3 length equals 14 residues. CDR3 bases: TGCGCCAGCAGCCGCGACCCCGGAGCCTACGAGCAGTACTTC. Translating it yields CASSRDPGAYEQYF.

On this clone itself: This specimen includes other DNA sequences encoding the same CDR3. The V call is TRBV11-2, the J call TRBJ2-2, with D perhaps TRBD1 (5 bases). V was cut by 5 bases and J by 2 bases, with 9 bases left in between. The CDR3 spans 14 residues. The germline V gene encodes CDR1 SGHAT and CDR2 FQNNGV. The CDR3 region has the DNA TGTGCCAGCAGCCCAAGGACAAACACCGGGGAGCTGTTTTTT. Its translation is CASSPRTNTGELFF.

This clone was found a few times. This chain uses TRBV5-1 with TRBJ2-1; 9 positions match TRBD1. Looked up from germline, CDR1 is SGHRS and CDR2 is YFSETQ. CDR3 length: 16 residues. The V segment lost 4 bases and the J segment 8 bases; nucleotides outside the gene matches: 13. The CDR3: CASSVLDGTGFDEQFF. The CDR3, as DNA: TGCGCCAGCAGCGTGCTAGATGGGACAGGGTTCGATGAGCAGTTCTTC.

On this clone: This may stem from a read error, because a much larger clone lies one nucleotide away. The chain is built from TRBV6-6 and TRBJ2-1; D uncertain. The CDR3 contains 11 residues. V was clipped by 7 bases and J by 0 bases, with 1 base between them. The germline gives CDR1 MNHNY, CDR2 SVGAGI (reference sequence). The CDR3 loop is CASTSYNEQFF. In DNA, the CDR3 is TGTGCCAGCACCTCCTACAATGAGCAGTTCTTC.

This clone was observed a handful of times. This rearrangement joins TRBV7-9 to TRBJ2-3; the D gene is possibly TRBD1 (5 bases). In germline, CDR1 is SEHNR, CDR2 FQNEAQ (reference sequence). V was clipped by 2 bases and J by 6 bases, with 15 bases between them. This CDR3 contains 15 residues. The CDR3 coding sequence is TGTGCCAGCAGCTTACTAGGGCTGCCAGGGGATACGCAGTATTTT. This encodes CASSLLGLPGDTQYF.

The V and J genes are TRBV2 and TRBJ2-5, with 7 bases identical to TRBD1. The germline V gene encodes CDR1 SNHLY and CDR2 FYNNEI. With V trimmed by 6 bases and J by 0 bases, 16 bases remained unmatched. The CDR3 loop spans 18 amino acids. CDR3 amino acids: CASRHRGSPRQYQETQYF. CDR3 nucleotide sequence: TGTGCCAGCAGGCACAGGGGTTCTCCTCGACAGTACCAAGAGACCCAGTACTTC.

V and J are TRBV19 and TRBJ2-5, with TRBD1 matching over 7 bases. The ends lost 3 bases at V and 1 base at J; junction bases unmatched: 11. This CDR3 is built from 17 residues. Germline V gene sequence: CDR1 LNHDA, CDR2 SQIVND (reference sequence). CDR3 coding DNA: TGTGCCAGTAGTATCCTCCCGGGACACAGGGGCCAAGAGACCCAGTACTTC. Encoded protein: CASSILPGHRGQETQYF.

In this sample, this clone turned up a few times. The rearrangement links TRBV27 to TRBJ2-7; D not resolved. From germline, CDR1 is MNHEY and CDR2 SMNVEV (reference sequence). The germline V and J ends were trimmed by 3 bases and 6 bases, with 15 bases remaining between them. This CDR3 has 14 residues. In DNA form, the CDR3 reads TGTGCCAGCAGTTTGGCGCCTCCCTCATCCGAGCAGTACTTC. It specifies CASSLAPPSSEQYF.

This clone has more than one count but fewer than ten. The J gene is TRBJ2-7, the V gene TRBV5-4; TRBD2 might be the D (6 bases). From germline, CDR1 is SGHNT and CDR2 YYREEE (reference sequence). The CDR3 loop spans 13 amino acids. Trimming cost V 4 bases and J 3 bases, with 11 bases left between them. CDR3: CASSLPGLYEQYF. CDR3 DNA: TGTGCCAGCAGCCTGCCGGGACTCTACGAGCAGTACTTC.

This clone has just a few counts. This specimen includes other DNA sequences encoding the same CDR3. V is TRBV28 and J is TRBJ1-2; D is unresolved. With 3 bases removed from V and 5 bases from J, the gap between germline ends came to 4 bases. The CDR3 sequence is 11 residues long. The germline V gene has CDR1 MDHEN and CDR2 SYDVKM. The CDR3 DNA follows: TGTGCCAGCAGTTTGGAGTATGGCTACACCTTC. It encodes CASSLEYGYTF.

The chain joins TRBV5-4 to TRBJ2-7, with D maybe TRBD1 (6 bases). The V gene lost 4 bases and the J gene lost 2 bases, with 16 bases spanning the gap. Germline V gives CDR1 SGHNT, CDR2 YYREEE (reference sequence). The CDR3 has 15 amino acids. CDR3 amino acids: CASSVGAGSAYEQYF. In DNA form, the CDR3 reads TGTGCCAGCAGCGTGGGGGCCGGTTCGGCCTACGAGCAGTACTTC. Complete variable domain (other parts from reference TRBV5-4 and TRBJ2-7): ETGVTQSPTHLIKTRGQQVTLRCSSQSGHNTVSWYQQALGQGPQFIFQYYREEENGRGNFPPRFSGLQFPNYSSELNVNALELDDSALYLCASSVGAGSAYEQYFGPGTRLTVT.

As for this clone: The sample holds other DNA sequences that translate to the same CDR3. V usage is TRBV18 and J usage is TRBJ2-5, with no clear D. Germline lookup yields CDR1 KGHSH and CDR2 LQKENI. CDR3 length: 12 residues. Trimming removed 1 base from V and 5 bases from J, with 5 bases in between. In DNA, the CDR3 is TGTGCCAGCTCACCACTAGGTGAGACCCAGTACTTC. Its translation is CASSPLGETQYF.